This record concerns one TCR beta chain sequence. Its antigen is currently unknown. TCRdb itself ran the 5' RACE reads through MiXCR, one entry per CDR3 protein. Among 1.5 million to 2 million distinct CDR3 sequences, roughly 35% were seen once, and the ten largest hold around 0.3%. This sample was included in a study of identical twins. Regarding the study as a whole: The presence of invariant MAIT and iNKT cells could partly confound analyses of zero-insertion sequences.

This CDR3 comprises 14 residues. Looked up from germline, CDR1 is SGHDT and CDR2 is YYEEEE. V lost 4 bases and J lost 0, with 7 bases in between. This receptor was identified in a newborn girl in good health. The source material was cord blood. The rearrangement uses TRBV5-6 and TRBJ1-4; no reliable D call. CDR3 DNA: TGTGCCAGCAGCCCCGAGGCAACTAATGAAAAACTGTTTTTT. Protein: CASSPEATNEKLFF.